Listed below are T cell receptor beta chains from one sample, sequenced in a study of cytomegalovirus exposure and HLA in healthy donors. Data came from immunoSEQ multiplex PCR; TCRdb stores just in-frame clones and leaves some out. This table holds some 150,000 clones, around 82% found once. Sequencing input: PBMCs. These TCRs come from a woman aged 45-60 years in good health and CMV-seropositive. Each CDR3 is given with its conserved first and last residue. D genes are given only for firm matches. Part of the rows lack a size; the others show once, few, many or a class for expanded clones.

clone_size	v_call	j_call	d_call	cdr3_nt	cdr3_aa
few	TRBV4-3	TRBJ1-1	.	TGCGCCAGCAGCCAAGATTCAGGGGACACTGAAGCTTTCTTT	CASSQDSGDTEAFF
.	TRBV12-5	TRBJ1-2	.	TGTGCTAGTGGTTTGCCACGGGGGGAACGGAACTATGGCTACACCTTC	CASGLPRGERNYGYTF
.	TRBV18	TRBJ2-7	TRBD1	TGTGCCAGCTCACGGGACAGGGGCTACGAGCAGTACTTC	CASSRDRGYEQYF
.	TRBV6-5	TRBJ2-2	TRBD1	TGTGCCAGCACCCAGGACAGGGATGACGGGGAGCTGTTTTTT	CASTQDRDDGELFF
.	TRBV7-2	TRBJ1-3	.	TGTGCCAGCAGCCCCTCCTCCGGAAACACCATATATTTT	CASSPSSGNTIYF
once	TRBV6-5	TRBJ1-3	.	TGTGCCAGCAGTTATAGCAGAGGAAACACCATATATTTT	CASSYSRGNTIYF
.	TRBV2	TRBJ1-5	.	TGTGCCAGCAGCCTACAGGGTGGCAATCAGCCCCAGCATTTT	CASSLQGGNQPQHF
.	TRBV2	TRBJ1-2	.	TGTGCCAGCAGTTCAAACAGGGTTTCGAACTATGGCTACACCTTC	CASSSNRVSNYGYTF
.	TRBV27	TRBJ2-7	TRBD1	TGTGCCAGCAGTTACCGACAGGGAAGGGGGAGTCCTTACGAGCAGTACTTC	CASSYRQGRGSPYEQYF
.	TRBV18	TRBJ2-7	TRBD1	TGTGCCAGCTCACCACCTCAGGACAGGGGTCACGAGCAGTACTTC	CASSPPQDRGHEQYF
.	TRBV6-6	TRBJ1-5	.	TGTGCCAGCACCCAGGGTATTGGAAATCAGCCCCAGCATTTT	CASTQGIGNQPQHF
.	TRBV29-1	TRBJ1-2	.	TGCAGCGTTCCCAACGACTTGGACTATGGCTACACCTTC	CSVPNDLDYGYTF
.	TRBV7-9	TRBJ2-1	.	TGTGCCAGCAAAACCGACGGGGTCGATGAGCAGTTCTTC	CASKTDGVDEQFF
.	TRBV4-1	TRBJ2-7	.	TGCGCCAGCAGCCCTACCGGGACACCCTCCTACGAGCAGTACTTC	CASSPTGTPSYEQYF
few	TRBV9	TRBJ1-6	TRBD1	TGTGCCAGCAGCGTAGGACAGGGTCCACCCCTCCACTTT	CASSVGQGPPLHF
.	TRBV4-1	TRBJ1-5	.	TGCGCCAGCGGGGGACGGGGGAATCAGCCCCAGCATTTT	CASGGRGNQPQHF
.	TRBV19	TRBJ2-7	.	TGTGCCAGTAGTCCTCAGTATGGTTCCTACGAGCAGTACTTC	CASSPQYGSYEQYF